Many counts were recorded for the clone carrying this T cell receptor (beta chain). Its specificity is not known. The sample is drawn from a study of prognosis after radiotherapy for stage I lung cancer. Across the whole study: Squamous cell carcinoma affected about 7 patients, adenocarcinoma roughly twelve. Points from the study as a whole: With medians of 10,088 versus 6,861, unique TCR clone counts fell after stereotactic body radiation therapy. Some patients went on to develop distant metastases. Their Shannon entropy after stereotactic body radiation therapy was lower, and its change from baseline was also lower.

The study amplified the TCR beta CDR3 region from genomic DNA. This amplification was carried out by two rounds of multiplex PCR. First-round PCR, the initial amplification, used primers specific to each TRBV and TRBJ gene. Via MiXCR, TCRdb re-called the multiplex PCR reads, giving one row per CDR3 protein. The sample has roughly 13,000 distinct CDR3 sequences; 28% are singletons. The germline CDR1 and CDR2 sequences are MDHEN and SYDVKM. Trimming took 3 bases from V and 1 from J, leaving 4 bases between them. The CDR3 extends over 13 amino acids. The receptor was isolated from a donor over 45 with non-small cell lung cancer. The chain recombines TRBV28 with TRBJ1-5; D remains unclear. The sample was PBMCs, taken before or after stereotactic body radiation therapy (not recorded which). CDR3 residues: CASSFDSNQPQHF. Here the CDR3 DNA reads TGTGCCAGCAGTTTTGACAGCAATCAGCCCCAGCATTTT.